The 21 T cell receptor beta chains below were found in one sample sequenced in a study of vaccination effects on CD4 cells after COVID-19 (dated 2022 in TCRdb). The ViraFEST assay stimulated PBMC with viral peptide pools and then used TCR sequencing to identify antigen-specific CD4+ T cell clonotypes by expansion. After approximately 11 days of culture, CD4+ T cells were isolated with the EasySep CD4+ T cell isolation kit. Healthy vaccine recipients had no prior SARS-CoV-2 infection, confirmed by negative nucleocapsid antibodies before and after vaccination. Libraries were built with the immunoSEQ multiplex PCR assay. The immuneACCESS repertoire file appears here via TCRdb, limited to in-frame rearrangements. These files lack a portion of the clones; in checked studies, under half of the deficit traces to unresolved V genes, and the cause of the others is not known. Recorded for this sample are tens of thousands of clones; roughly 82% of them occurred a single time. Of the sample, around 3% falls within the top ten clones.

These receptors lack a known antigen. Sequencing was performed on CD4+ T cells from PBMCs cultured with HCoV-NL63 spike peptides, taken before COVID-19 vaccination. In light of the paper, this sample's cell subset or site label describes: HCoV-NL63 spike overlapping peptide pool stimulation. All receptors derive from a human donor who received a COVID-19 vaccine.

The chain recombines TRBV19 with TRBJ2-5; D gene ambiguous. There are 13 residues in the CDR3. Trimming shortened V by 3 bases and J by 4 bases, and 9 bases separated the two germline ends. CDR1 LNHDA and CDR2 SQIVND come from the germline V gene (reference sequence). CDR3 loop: CASSMALRETQYF. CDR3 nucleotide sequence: TGTGCCAGTAGTATGGCCCTAAGAGAGACCCAGTACTTC.

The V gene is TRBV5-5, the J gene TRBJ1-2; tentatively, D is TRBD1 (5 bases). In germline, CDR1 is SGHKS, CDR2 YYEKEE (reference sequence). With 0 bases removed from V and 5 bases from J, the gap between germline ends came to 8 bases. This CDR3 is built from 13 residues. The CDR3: CASSLAGSYGYTF. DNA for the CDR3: TGTGCCAGCAGCTTGGCAGGGTCTTATGGCTACACCTTC.

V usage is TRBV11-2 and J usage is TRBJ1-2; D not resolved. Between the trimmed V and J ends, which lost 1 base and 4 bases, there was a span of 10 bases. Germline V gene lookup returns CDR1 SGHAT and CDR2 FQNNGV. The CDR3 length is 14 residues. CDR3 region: CASSLVSGLYGYTF. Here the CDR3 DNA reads TGTGCCAGCAGCTTAGTATCCGGTCTCTATGGCTACACCTTC.

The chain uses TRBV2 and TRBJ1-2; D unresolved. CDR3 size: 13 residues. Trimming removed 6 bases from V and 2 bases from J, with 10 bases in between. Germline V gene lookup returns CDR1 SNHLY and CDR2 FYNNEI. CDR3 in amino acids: CASRVALNYGYTF. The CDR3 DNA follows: TGTGCCAGCAGAGTAGCCTTAAACTATGGCTACACCTTC.

This CDR3 reads CASSLVGRDSNQPQHF. The DNA for the CDR3 is TGTGCCAGCAGCTTAGTAGGGAGGGATAGCAATCAGCCCCAGCATTTT. The genes are TRBV7-8 and TRBJ1-5; D uncertain. Germline CDR1 SGHVS, CDR2 FQNEAQ. V dropped 1 base and J dropped 0 bases, with 10 bases sitting between them. The CDR3 length is 16 residues.

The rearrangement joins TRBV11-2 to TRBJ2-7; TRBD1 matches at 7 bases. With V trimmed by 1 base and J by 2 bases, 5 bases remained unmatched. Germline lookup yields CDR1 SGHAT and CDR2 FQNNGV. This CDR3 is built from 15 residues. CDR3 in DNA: TGTGCCAGCAGCTTAGCCAGGGGGAGCACCTACGAGCAGTACGTC. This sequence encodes CASSLARGSTYEQYV.

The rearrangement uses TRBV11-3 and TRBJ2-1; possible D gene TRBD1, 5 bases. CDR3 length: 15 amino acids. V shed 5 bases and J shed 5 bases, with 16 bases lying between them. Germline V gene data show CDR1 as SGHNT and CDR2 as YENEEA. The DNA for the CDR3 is TGTGCCAGCAGCCTCACAGGTTACAGGAACAATGAGCAGTTCTTC. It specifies CASSLTGYRNNEQFF. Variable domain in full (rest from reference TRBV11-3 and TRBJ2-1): EAGVVQSPRYKIIEKKQPVAFWCNPISGHNTLYWYLQNLGQGPELLIRYENEEAVDDSQLPKDRFSAERLKGVDSTLKIQPAELGDSAVYLCASSLTGYRNNEQFFGPGTRLTVL.

Here the CDR3 DNA reads TGTGCCTGGAGTGTACACAGAACTAGCTCCTATAATTCACCCCTCCACTTT. Protein sequence: CAWSVHRTSSYNSPLHF. The chain carries TRBV30 and TRBJ1-6; no definite D call. Germline V lookup: CDR1 GTSNPN, CDR2 SVGIG (reference sequence). The CDR3 is 17 amino acids. Trimming pared 0 bases from V and 0 bases from J, leaving 12 bases between.

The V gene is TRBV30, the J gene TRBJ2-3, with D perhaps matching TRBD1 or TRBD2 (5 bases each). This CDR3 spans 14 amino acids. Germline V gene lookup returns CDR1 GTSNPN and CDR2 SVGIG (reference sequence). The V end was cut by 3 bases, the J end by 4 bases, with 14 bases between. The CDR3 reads CAWRGPGLADTQYF. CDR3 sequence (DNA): TGTGCCTGGAGGGGGCCCGGACTTGCAGATACGCAGTATTTT.

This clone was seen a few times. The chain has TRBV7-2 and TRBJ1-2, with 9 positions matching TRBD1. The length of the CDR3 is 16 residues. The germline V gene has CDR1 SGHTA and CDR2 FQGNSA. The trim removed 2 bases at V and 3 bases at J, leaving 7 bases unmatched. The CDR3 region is CASSLRRDRVDYGYTF. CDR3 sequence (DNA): TGTGCCAGCAGCTTACGACGGGACAGGGTAGACTATGGCTACACCTTC.

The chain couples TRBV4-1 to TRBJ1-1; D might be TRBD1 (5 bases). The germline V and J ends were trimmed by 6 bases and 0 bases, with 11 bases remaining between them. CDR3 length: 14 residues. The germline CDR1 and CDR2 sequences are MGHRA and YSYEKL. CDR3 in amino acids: CASRGPTMNTEAFF. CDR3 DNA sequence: TGCGCCAGCAGGGGACCGACAATGAACACTGAAGCTTTCTTT.

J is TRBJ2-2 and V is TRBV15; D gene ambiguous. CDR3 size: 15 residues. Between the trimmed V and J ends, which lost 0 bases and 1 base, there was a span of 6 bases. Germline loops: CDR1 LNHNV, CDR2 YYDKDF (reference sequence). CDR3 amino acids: CATSRDTLNTGELFF. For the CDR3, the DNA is TGTGCCACCAGCAGAGATACCCTGAACACCGGGGAGCTGTTTTTT. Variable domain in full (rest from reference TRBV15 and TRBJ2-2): DAMVIQNPRYQVTQFGKPVTLSCSQTLNHNVMYWYQQKSSQAPKLLFHYYDKDFNNEADTPDNFQSRRPNTSFCFLDIRSPGLGDTAMYLCATSRDTLNTGELFFGEGSRLTVL.

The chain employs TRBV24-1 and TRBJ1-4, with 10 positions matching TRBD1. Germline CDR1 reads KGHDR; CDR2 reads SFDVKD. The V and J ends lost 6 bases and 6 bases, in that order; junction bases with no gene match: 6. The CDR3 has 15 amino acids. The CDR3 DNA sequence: TGTGCCACCAGTCAGGGACAGGGGCTCGATGAAAAACTGTTTTTT. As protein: CATSQGQGLDEKLFF.

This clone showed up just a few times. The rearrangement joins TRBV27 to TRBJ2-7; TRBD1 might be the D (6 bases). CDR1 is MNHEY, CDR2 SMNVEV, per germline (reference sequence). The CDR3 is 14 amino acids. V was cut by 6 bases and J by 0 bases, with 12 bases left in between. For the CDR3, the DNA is TGTGCCAGCAGCCGGACAGCTATCTCCTACGAGCAGTACGTC. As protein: CASSRTAISYEQYV.

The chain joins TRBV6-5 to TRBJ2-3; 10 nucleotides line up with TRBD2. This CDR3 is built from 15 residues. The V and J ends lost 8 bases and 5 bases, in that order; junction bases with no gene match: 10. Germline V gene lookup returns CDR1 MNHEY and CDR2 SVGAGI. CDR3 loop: CASGLSGGAKDTQYF. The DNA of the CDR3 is TGTGCCAGCGGGTTGAGCGGGGGGGCCAAAGATACGCAGTATTTT.

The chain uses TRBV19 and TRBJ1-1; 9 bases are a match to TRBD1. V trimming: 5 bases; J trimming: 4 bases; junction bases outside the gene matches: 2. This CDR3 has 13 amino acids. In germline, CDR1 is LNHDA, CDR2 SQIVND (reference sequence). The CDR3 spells CASSDRGTTEAFF. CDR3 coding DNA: TGTGCCAGTAGTGACAGGGGGACCACTGAAGCTTTCTTT.

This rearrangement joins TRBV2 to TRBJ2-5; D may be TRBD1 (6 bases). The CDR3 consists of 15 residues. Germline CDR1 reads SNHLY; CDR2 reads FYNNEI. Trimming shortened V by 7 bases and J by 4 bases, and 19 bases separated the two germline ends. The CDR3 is CASNGPGAKSETQYF. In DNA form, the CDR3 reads TGTGCCAGCAATGGCCCAGGGGCAAAGTCAGAGACCCAGTACTTC.

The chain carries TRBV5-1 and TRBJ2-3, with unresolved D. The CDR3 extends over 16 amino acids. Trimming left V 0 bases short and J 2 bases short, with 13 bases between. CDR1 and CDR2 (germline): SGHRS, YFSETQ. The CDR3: CASSLGPGGLTDTQYF. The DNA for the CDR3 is TGCGCCAGCAGCTTGGGTCCCGGTGGCCTCACAGATACGCAGTATTTT. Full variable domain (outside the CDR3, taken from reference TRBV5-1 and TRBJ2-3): KAGVTQTPRYLIKTRGQQVTLSCSPISGHRSVSWYQQTPGQGLQFLFEYFSETQRNKGNFPGRFSGRQFSNSRSEMNVSTLELGDSALYLCASSLGPGGLTDTQYFGPGTRLTVL.

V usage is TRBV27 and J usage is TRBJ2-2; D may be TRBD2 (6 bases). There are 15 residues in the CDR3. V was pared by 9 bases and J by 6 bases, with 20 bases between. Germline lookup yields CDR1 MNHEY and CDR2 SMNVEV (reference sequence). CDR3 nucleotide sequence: TGTGCCAGGGAGGAGGGACGATATTGGCCCGGGGAGCTGTTTTTT. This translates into CAREEGRYWPGELFF.

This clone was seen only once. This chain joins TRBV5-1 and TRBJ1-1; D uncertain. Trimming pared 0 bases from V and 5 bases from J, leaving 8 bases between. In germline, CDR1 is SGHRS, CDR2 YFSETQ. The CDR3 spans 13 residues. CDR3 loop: CASSLEGGTEAFF. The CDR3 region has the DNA TGCGCCAGCAGCTTGGAGGGTGGGACTGAAGCTTTCTTT.

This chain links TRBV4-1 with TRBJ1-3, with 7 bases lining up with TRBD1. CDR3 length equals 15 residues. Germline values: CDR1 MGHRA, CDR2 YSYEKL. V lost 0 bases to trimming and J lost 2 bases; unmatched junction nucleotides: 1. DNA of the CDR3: TGCGCCAGCAGCCAAGACGACAGGGCTGGAAACACCATATATTTT. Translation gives CASSQDDRAGNTIYF.